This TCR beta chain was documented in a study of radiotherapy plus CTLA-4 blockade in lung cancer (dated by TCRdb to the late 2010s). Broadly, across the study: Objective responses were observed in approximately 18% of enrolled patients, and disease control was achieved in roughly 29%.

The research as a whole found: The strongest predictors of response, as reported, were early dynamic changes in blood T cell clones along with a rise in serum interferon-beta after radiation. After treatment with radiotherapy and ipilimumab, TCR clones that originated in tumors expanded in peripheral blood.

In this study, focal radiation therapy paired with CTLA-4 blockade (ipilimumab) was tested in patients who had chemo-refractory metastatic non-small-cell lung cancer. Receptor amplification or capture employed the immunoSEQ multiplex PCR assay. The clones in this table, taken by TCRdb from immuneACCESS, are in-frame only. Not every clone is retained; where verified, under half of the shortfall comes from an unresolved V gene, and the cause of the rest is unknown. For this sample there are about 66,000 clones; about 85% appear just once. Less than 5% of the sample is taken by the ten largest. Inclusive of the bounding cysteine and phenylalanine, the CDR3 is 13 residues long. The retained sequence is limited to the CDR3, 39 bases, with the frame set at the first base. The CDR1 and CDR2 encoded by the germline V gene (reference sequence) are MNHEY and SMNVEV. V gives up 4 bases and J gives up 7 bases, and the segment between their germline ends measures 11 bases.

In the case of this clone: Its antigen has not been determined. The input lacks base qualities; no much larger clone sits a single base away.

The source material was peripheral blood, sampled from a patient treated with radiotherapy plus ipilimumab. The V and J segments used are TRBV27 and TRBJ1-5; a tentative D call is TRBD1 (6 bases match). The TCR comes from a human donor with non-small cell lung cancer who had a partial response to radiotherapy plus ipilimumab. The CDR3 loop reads CASSSTQGQPQHF. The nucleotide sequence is TGTGCCAGCAGTTCGACTCAGGGGCAGCCCCAGCATTTT.